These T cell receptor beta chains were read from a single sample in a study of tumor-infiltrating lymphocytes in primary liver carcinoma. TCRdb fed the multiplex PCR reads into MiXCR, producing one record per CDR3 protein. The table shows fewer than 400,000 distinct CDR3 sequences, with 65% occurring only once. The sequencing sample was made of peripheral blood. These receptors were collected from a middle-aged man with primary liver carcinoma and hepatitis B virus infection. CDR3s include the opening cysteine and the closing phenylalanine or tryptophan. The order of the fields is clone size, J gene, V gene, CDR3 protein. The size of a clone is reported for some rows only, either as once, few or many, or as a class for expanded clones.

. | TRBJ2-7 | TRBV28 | CASEGRASSYEQYF
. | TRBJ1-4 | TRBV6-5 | CASSYYSGQGTAINEKLFF
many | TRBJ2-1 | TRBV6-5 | CASSDPGAAYNEQFF
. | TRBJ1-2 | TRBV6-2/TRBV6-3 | CASSRTGTNFVYTF
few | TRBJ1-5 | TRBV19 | CASSIDRGQVKQPQHF
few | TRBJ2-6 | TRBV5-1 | CASSLDGRSSGANVLTF
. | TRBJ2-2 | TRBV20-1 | CSADKGRIGELFF
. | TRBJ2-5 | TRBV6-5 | CASVYQGTQYF
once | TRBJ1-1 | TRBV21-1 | CASPGTVDTEAFF
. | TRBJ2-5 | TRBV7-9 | CASSLSTSGSETQYF
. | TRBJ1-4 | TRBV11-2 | CANSLRQGEKLFF
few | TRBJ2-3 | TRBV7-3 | CASSSDPSSATQYF
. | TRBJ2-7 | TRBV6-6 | CAISYSGRFSEQYF
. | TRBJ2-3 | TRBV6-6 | CASRSGTGDYRQYF
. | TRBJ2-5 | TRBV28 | CASSSTSLFETQYF
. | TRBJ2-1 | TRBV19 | CASKRGSGNYNEQFF
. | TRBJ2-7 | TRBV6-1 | CASSLGSGPYKHYF
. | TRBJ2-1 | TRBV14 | CANSQEALGQFF
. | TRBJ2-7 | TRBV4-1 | CASSQETSSYEQYF
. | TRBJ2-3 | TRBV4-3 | CASSQVRGGFTQYF
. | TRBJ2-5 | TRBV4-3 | CARSQYLAEEETQCF
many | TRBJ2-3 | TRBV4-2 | CASSLQGQGAYSDTQYF
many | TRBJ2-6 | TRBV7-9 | CATRGSGANVLTF
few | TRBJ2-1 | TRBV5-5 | CASSSSSGTYNEQFF
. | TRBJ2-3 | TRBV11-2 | CASSPAADCGLHTDTQYF
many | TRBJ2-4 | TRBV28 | CASSNTGLLAKNIQYF
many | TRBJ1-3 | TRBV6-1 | CASADRMAGNTIYF